This T cell receptor (beta chain) was found in a study of shared clonotypes between healthy human individuals. The study, taken as a whole, reports: Measured sharing among donors was expected to vary with sequencing depth. Donors were few, which limited the genetic and exposure-history diversity represented.

This clone was detected once. The antigen is unknown. Execution of the assay was at deep level. Repertoires were generated with immunoSEQ multiplex PCR, while TCRdb's copy carries only in-frame clones and drops some. This sample yields 550,000 to 750,000 clones, of which roughly nine tenths are seen a single time; nearly 25% belongs to the top ten. The CDR3 extends over 14 amino acids. Germline CDR1 GTSNPN, CDR2 SVGIG (reference sequence). Trimming at V came to 0 bases and at J to 3 bases, leaving 2 bases not matched to a gene. Naive CD8 cells comprised CD45RO-negative, CCR7-positively selected cells, excluding terminally differentiated effector memory CD45RA+ cells.

The sample taken for sequencing was naive CD8+ T cells sorted from blood. The chain couples TRBV30 to TRBJ1-1, with 9 bases identical to TRBD1. The TCR sequence derives from a man younger than 40 in good health. The CDR3 DNA is TGTGCCTGGAGTGTAAGGACAGGGGACACTGAAGCTTTCTTT. Protein sequence: CAWSVRTGDTEAFF.